The table lists the clone carrying this TCR beta chain with a few counts. Before being deemed recovered, Cohort 3 donors had two negative PCRs, clearance, or symptom resolution. The sample originates from a study of blood T cell repertoires in COVID-19. The method was immunoSEQ multiplex PCR; TCRdb's version includes in-frame clones alone and lacks a portion of them. Among about 220,000 clones listed, roughly 79% were seen once. Germline values: CDR1 WNHNN, CDR2 SYGVQD (reference sequence). CDR3 length equals 15 residues. V gave up 4 bases and J gave up 3 bases; unmatched junction bases: 6. The source is a man aged 40-49 years who had recovered from COVID-19. V gene TRBV10-1 combines with J gene TRBJ2-7; 10 nucleotides line up with TRBD1. The sequenced sample consisted of PBMCs or T cells enriched from blood (not recorded which). CDR3: CASSGPGQGYYEQYF. The CDR3 DNA follows: TGCGCCAGCAGTGGGCCGGGACAGGGGTACTACGAGCAGTACTTC.